These 21 T cell receptor beta chains share one sample of origin, sequenced in a study of cytomegalovirus exposure and HLA in healthy donors. Amplification used 60 Vbeta primers and 13 Jbeta primers. This table comes from immunoSEQ multiplex PCR, and its TCRdb copy is limited to in-frame clones, with some not included. Seen here are fewer than 200,000 clones, approximately 76% observed once, and the top ten hold roughly 2%. The specimen was PBMCs. The receptor set was obtained from a female donor in good health and CMV-seronegative.

The sample holds one count of this clone. The rearrangement joins TRBV2 to TRBJ1-2; D possibly corresponds to TRBD1 (6 bases). CDR1 is SNHLY, CDR2 FYNNEI, per germline. The germline V and J ends were trimmed by 6 bases and 0 bases, with 11 bases remaining between them. This CDR3 comprises 14 residues. The CDR3 is CASRTEGANYGYTF. As DNA, the CDR3 is TGTGCCAGCAGAACCGAGGGGGCTAACTATGGCTACACCTTC.

This clone has more than one count but fewer than ten. The chain couples TRBV6-6 to TRBJ2-7; the D gene is possibly TRBD2 (6 bases). The germline V gene encodes CDR1 MNHNY and CDR2 SVGAGI (reference sequence). Trimming pared 0 bases from V and 2 bases from J, leaving 8 bases between. CDR3 size: 14 residues. CDR3 nucleotides: TGTGCCAGCAGTTACTCGGCGGGACCCTACGAGCAGTACTTC. This gives the protein CASSYSAGPYEQYF.

The chain joins TRBV4-1 to TRBJ2-3, with 7 bases that match TRBD1. Looked up from germline, CDR1 is MGHRA and CDR2 is YSYEKL. The CDR3 consists of 15 residues. The J segment lost 1 base and the V segment lost 7 bases, leaving 8 bases of the junction unmatched. The CDR3 loop is CASTDRTGGTDTQYF. The CDR3 DNA reads TGCGCCAGCACCGACCGGACAGGAGGCACAGATACGCAGTATTTT.

J is TRBJ1-1 and V is TRBV27; 8 bases map to TRBD1. V was pared by 5 bases and J by 2 bases, with 1 base of the junction left unmatched. Germline CDR1 MNHEY, CDR2 SMNVEV (reference sequence). This CDR3 is 13 amino acids long. CDR3 sequence reads: CASSGQGNTEAFF. The CDR3 nucleotides are TGTGCCAGCAGTGGACAGGGTAACACTGAAGCTTTCTTT.

In this sample, this clone turned up once. V usage is TRBV2 and J usage is TRBJ1-1; 11 bases map to TRBD1. The CDR3 totals 16 residues. Per the germline V gene, CDR1 is SNHLY and CDR2 is FYNNEI. J gave up 0 bases and V 6 bases, and 6 bases lay outside the gene matches. Written as DNA, the CDR3 is TGTGCCAGCAGCAGCTGGACAGGGGGCCTGAACACTGAAGCTTTCTTT. Amino acids: CASSSWTGGLNTEAFF.

The V and J genes are TRBV2 and TRBJ2-7; 8 nucleotides align to TRBD2. The CDR3 has 15 residues. V lost 4 bases, J lost 0 bases, and 5 bases stayed unmatched. The germline CDR1 and CDR2 sequences are SNHLY and FYNNEI. The CDR3: CASSGLAGSSYEQYF. Here the CDR3 DNA reads TGTGCCAGCAGTGGCTTAGCGGGGAGCTCCTACGAGCAGTACTTC. The variable domain in full, completed from reference TRBV2 and TRBJ2-7, reads EPEVTQTPSHQVTQMGQEVILRCVPISNHLYFYWYRQILGQKVEFLVSFYNNEISEKSEIFDDQFSVERPDGSNFTLKIRSTKLEDSAMYFCASSGLAGSSYEQYFGPGTRLTVT.

The chain combines TRBV6-5 with TRBJ2-2, with a possible D match to TRBD2 (6 bases). Trimming removed 4 bases at V and 7 bases at J, with 13 bases between. The germline V gene encodes CDR1 MNHEY and CDR2 SVGAGI. This CDR3 comprises 14 residues. The chain's CDR3 is CASSLRTGGGELFF. The CDR3, as DNA: TGTGCCAGCAGTTTGCGGACCGGGGGCGGGGAGCTGTTTTTT.

The chain recombines TRBV5-6 with TRBJ2-3, with TRBD1 matching over 9 bases. CDR1 SGHDT and CDR2 YYEEEE come from the germline V gene. This CDR3 spans 16 amino acids. Trimming took 7 bases from V and 6 from J; bases not matched to a gene: 15. CDR3 protein: CASVVFPGQGIDTQYF. The DNA of the CDR3 is TGTGCCAGCGTCGTGTTCCCGGGACAGGGCATTGATACGCAGTATTTT. The complete variable domain, with remaining parts taken from reference TRBV5-6 and TRBJ2-3, reads DAGVTQSPTHLIKTRGQQVTLRCSPKSGHDTVSWYQQALGQGPQFIFQYYEEEERQRGNFPDRFSGHQFPNYSSELNVNALLLGDSALYLCASVVFPGQGIDTQYFGPGTRLTVL.

CDR3 protein: CASSLTGGNSPLHF. CDR3 nucleotide sequence: TGTGCCAGCAGCTTGACGGGAGGTAATTCACCCCTCCACTTT. J is TRBJ1-6 and V is TRBV13, with D unresolved. Per the germline V gene, CDR1 is PRHDT and CDR2 is FYEKMQ (reference sequence). This CDR3 region has 14 residues. V was cut by 3 bases and J by 6 bases, with 9 bases left in between.

Points on this clone: The junction and the germline gene differ at one end; a read error may be behind it. The chain links TRBV7-9 to TRBJ1-3; D gene ambiguous. CDR1 is SEHNR, CDR2 FQNEAQ, per germline (reference sequence). The CDR3 is 17 amino acids. The CDR3 DNA reads as TGTTCCAGCAGCTTAGGGTCTGCTCTGGGCCCTGGAAACACCATATATTTT. It encodes CSSSLGSALGPGNTIYF.

The chain has TRBV5-1 and TRBJ1-3; 7 positions agree with TRBD1. Germline CDR1 is SGHRS and CDR2 is YFSETQ. There are 15 residues in the CDR3. The junction had 3 bases not matched to a gene; V was cut back by 0 bases and J by 3 bases. CDR3 protein: CASSLDGTVGNTIYF. The CDR3 region has the DNA TGCGCCAGCAGCTTGGACGGGACAGTTGGAAACACCATATATTTT. The full variable domain, its missing parts supplied by reference TRBV5-1 and TRBJ1-3, is KAGVTQTPRYLIKTRGQQVTLSCSPISGHRSVSWYQQTPGQGLQFLFEYFSETQRNKGNFPGRFSGRQFSNSRSEMNVSTLELGDSALYLCASSLDGTVGNTIYFGEGSWLTVV.

V is TRBV7-9 and J is TRBJ1-3; TRBD1 aligns across 10 bases. V dropped 1 base and J dropped 6; count of bases not matched to a gene: 3. This CDR3 contains 15 residues. The germline gives CDR1 SEHNR, CDR2 FQNEAQ (reference sequence). CDR3 amino acids: CASSLGGTGENTIYF. CDR3 DNA: TGTGCCAGCAGCTTAGGTGGGACAGGGGAAAACACCATATATTTT.

This sequence joins TRBV20-1 and TRBJ2-7; TRBD1 aligns across 9 bases. Germline CDR1 DFQATT, CDR2 SNEGSKA (reference sequence). V lost 5 bases to trimming and J lost 5 bases; unmatched junction nucleotides: 1. This CDR3 is built from 11 residues. The DNA for the CDR3 is TGCAGTGCTGGACAGGGGAACGAGCAGTACTTC. This codes for CSAGQGNEQYF.

In this sample, this clone turned up once. The chain carries TRBV4-1 and TRBJ2-7; 8 bases fit TRBD1. The ends lost 2 bases at V and 7 bases at J; junction bases unmatched: 4. Germline values: CDR1 MGHRA, CDR2 YSYEKL. The CDR3 runs to 13 residues. The CDR3 reads CASSQTQGGEQYF. For the CDR3, the DNA is TGCGCCAGCAGCCAAACACAGGGGGGAGAGCAGTACTTC.

The rearrangement joins TRBV5-1 to TRBJ2-1, with a tentative D call TRBD2 (6 bases). Germline assignment: CDR1 SGHRS and CDR2 YFSETQ. The V end lost 4 bases, the J end lost 10 bases, and 18 bases lay between the germline ends. This CDR3 is 14 amino acids long. CDR3 sequence reads: CASSTNTGLQEQFF. CDR3 bases: TGCGCCAGCAGCACTAACACGGGACTGCAGGAGCAGTTCTTC.

V is TRBV18 and J is TRBJ2-3, with D unclear. V was shortened by 3 bases and J by 5 bases, with 6 bases between the two germline ends. CDR3 length: 12 residues. CDR1 is KGHSH and CDR2 is LQKENI in the germline V gene. CDR3 in amino acids: CASSPYLDTQYF. CDR3 coding DNA: TGTGCCAGCTCACCCTACTTAGATACGCAGTATTTT.

The chain links TRBV10-3 to TRBJ2-7; D not resolved. Deletions cut 3 bases from V and 3 bases from J, with 12 bases between. Germline values: CDR1 ENHRY, CDR2 SYGVKD. The CDR3 extends over 14 amino acids. CDR3 in amino acids: CAISDSRRVYEQYF. CDR3 DNA sequence: TGTGCCATCAGTGACTCGCGTCGTGTCTACGAGCAGTACTTC.

The V and J genes are TRBV30 and TRBJ2-1; no definite D call. Germline V lookup: CDR1 GTSNPN, CDR2 SVGIG (reference sequence). V dropped 0 bases and J dropped 9 bases, with 9 bases sitting between them. This CDR3 comprises 12 residues. The CDR3 spells CAWSVPRSEQFF. CDR3 nucleotide sequence: TGTGCCTGGAGTGTCCCAAGGAGTGAGCAGTTCTTC.

This chain uses TRBV6-1 with TRBJ1-3; D gene ambiguous. This CDR3 comprises 15 residues. Germline lookup yields CDR1 MNHNS and CDR2 SASEGT. Trimming shortened V by 6 bases and J by 0 bases, and 12 bases separated the two germline ends. This CDR3 is CASSGGVLSGNTIYF. CDR3 bases: TGTGCCAGCAGCGGCGGGGTTCTCTCTGGAAACACCATATATTTT.

The chain has TRBV9 and TRBJ1-6; TRBD1 matches 8 bases. V was pared by 4 bases and J by 7 bases, with 13 bases of the junction left unmatched. Germline CDR1 SGDLS, CDR2 YYNGEE. The CDR3 consists of 17 residues. Written as DNA, the CDR3 is TGTGCCAGCAGCACAAGCCCCCAGGGGGCGCGGAATTCACCCCTCCACTTT. Translating it yields CASSTSPQGARNSPLHF.

The chain combines TRBV28 with TRBJ2-1; TRBD2 matches at 7 bases. V dropped 6 bases and J dropped 0; count of bases not matched to a gene: 8. CDR3 size: 16 residues. Germline V gene data show CDR1 as MDHEN and CDR2 as SYDVKM. CDR3 in amino acids: CASRAGGGSSYNEQFF. The CDR3 DNA reads as TGTGCCAGCAGGGCAGGAGGCGGGAGCTCCTACAATGAGCAGTTCTTC.